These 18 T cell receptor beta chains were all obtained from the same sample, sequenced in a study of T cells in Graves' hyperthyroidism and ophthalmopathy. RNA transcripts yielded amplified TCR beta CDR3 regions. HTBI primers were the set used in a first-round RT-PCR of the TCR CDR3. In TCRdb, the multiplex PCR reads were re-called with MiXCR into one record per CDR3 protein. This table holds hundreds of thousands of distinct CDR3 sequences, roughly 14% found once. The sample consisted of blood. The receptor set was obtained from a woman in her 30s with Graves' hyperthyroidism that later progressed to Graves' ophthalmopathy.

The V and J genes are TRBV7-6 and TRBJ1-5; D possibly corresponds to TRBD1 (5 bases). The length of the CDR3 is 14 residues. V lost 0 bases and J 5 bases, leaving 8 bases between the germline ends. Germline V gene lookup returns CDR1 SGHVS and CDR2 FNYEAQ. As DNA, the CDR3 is TGTGCCAGCAGCTTAGCCGACAGTTATCAGCCCCAGCATTTT. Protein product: CASSLADSYQPQHF.

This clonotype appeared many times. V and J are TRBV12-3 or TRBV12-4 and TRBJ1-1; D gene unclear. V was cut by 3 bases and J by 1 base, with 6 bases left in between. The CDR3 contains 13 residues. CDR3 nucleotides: TGTGCCAGCAGTTTCTACGGGAACACTGAAGCTTTCTTT. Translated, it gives CASSFYGNTEAFF.

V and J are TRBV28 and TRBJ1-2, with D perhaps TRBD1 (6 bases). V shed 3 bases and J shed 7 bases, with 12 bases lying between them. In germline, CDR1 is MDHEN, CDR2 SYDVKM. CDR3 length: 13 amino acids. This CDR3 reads CASSFPGTTGYTF. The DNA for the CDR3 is TGTGCCAGCAGTTTCCCAGGGACAACTGGCTACACCTTC.

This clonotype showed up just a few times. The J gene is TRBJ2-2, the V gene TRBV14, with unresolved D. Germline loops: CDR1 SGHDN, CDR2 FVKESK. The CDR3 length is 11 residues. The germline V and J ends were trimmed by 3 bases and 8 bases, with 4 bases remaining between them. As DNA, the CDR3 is TGTGCCAGCAGCCATGGAGGGGAGCTGTTTTTT. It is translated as CASSHGGELFF.

This chain's CDR3 is CAVSRAGSNQPQHF. The CDR3 DNA follows: TGTGCCGTAAGTAGGGCGGGTAGCAATCAGCCCCAGCATTTT. The gene calls are TRBV5-4 and TRBJ1-5; D gene ambiguous. The germline V and J ends were trimmed by 10 bases and 0 bases, with 14 bases remaining between them. Germline V gene data show CDR1 as SGHNT and CDR2 as YYREEE (reference sequence). The CDR3 length is 14 residues.

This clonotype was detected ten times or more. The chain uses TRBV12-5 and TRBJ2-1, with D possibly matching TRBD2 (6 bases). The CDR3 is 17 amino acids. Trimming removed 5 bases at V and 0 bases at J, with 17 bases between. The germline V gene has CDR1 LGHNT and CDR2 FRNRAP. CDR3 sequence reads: CASGVPLLRDSYNEQFF. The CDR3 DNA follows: TGTGCTAGTGGTGTCCCACTCCTGCGGGACTCCTACAATGAGCAGTTCTTC.

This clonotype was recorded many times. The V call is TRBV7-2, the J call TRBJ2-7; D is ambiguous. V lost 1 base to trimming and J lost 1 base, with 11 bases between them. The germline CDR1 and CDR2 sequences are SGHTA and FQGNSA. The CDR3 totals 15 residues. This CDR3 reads CASSLEGHGSYEQYF. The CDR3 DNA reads TGTGCCAGCAGCTTAGAAGGGCACGGATCCTACGAGCAGTACTTC.

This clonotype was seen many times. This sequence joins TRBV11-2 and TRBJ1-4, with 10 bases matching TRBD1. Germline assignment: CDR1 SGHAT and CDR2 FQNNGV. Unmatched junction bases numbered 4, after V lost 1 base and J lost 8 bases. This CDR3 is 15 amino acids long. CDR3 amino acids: CASSLVDRGHEKLFF. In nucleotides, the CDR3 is TGTGCCAGCAGCTTAGTAGACAGGGGGCACGAAAAACTGTTTTTT.

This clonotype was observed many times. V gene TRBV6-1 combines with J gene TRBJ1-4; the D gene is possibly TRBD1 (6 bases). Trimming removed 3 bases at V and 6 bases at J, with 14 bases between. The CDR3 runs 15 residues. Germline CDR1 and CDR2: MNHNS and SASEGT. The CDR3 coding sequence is TGTGCCAGCAGTGACAGGGGCGTAAGGGATGAAAAACTGTTTTTT. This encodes CASSDRGVRDEKLFF.

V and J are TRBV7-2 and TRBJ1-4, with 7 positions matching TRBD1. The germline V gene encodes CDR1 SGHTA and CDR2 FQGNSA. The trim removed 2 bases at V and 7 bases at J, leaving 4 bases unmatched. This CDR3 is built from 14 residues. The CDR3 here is CASSLTGASEKLFF. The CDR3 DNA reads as TGTGCCAGCAGCTTAACAGGGGCTAGTGAAAAACTGTTTTTT.

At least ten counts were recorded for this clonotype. The CDR3 nucleotides are TGTGCCAGCAGCACCCTTGTCGGACAGGGCCGGCCCCAGTTCTTC. Translated, it gives CASSTLVGQGRPQFF. The V and J genes are TRBV7-2 and TRBJ2-1; 8 bases are a match to TRBD1. Germline V gives CDR1 SGHTA, CDR2 FQGNSA. J was trimmed by 13 bases and V by 5 bases; bases with no gene match: 16. The length of the CDR3 is 15 residues.

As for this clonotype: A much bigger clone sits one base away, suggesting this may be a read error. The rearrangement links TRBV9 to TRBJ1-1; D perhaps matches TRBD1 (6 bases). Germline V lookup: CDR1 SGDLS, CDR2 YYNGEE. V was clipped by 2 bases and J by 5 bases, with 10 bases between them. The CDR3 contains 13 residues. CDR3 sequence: CASSVGTRTEAFF. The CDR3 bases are TGTGCCAGCAGCGTGGGGACAAGGACTGAAGCTTTCTTT.

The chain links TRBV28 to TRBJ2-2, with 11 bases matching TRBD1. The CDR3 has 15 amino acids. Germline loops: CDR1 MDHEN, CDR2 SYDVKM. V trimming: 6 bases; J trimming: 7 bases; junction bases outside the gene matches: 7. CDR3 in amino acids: CASRQDRGQIGELFF. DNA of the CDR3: TGTGCCAGCAGACAGGACAGGGGGCAAATCGGGGAGCTGTTTTTT.

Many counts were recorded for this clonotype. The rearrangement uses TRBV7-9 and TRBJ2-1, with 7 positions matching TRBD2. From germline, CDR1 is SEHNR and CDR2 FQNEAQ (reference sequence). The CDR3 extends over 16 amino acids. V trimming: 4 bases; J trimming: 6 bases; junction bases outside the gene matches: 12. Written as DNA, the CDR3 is TGTGCCAGCAGCTCCGTTGGGAAGCGGGATTTCAATGAGCAGTTCTTC. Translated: CASSSVGKRDFNEQFF.

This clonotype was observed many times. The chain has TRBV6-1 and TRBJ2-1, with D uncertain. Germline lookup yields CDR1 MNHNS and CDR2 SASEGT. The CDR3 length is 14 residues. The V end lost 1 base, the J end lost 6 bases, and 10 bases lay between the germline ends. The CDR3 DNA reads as TGTGCCAGCAGTGAAGGACCTCAGCCCAATGAGCAGTTCTTC. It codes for CASSEGPQPNEQFF.

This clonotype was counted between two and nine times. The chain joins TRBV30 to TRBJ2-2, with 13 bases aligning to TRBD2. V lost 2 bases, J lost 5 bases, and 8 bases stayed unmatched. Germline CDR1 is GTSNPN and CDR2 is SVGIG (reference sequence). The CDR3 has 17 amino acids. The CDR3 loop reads CAWSSGLAGRGTGELFF. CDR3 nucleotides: TGTGCCTGGAGTTCGGGACTAGCGGGACGTGGGACCGGGGAGCTGTTTTTT.

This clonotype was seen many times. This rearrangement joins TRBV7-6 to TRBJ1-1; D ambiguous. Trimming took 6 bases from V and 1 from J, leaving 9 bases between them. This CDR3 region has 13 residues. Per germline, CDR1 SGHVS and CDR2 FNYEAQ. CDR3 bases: TGTGCCAGCAGGACCTGGGGGAACACTGAAGCTTTCTTT. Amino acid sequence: CASRTWGNTEAFF.

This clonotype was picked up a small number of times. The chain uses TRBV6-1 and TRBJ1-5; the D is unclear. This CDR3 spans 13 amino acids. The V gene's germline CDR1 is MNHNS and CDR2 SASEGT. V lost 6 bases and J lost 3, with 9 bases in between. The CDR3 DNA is TGTGCCAGCAGGTCCGGGGACAATCAGCCCCAGCATTTT. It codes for CASRSGDNQPQHF.